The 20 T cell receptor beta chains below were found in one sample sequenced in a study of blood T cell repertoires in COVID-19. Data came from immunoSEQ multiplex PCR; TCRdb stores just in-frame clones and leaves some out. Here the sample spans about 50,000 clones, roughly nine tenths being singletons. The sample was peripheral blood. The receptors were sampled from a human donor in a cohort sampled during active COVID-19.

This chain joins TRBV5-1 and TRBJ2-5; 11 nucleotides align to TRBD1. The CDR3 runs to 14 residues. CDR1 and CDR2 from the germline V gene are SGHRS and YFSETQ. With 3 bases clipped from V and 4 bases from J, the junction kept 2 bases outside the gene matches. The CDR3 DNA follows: TGCGCCAGCAGCTCCGGGACAGGGGGAGAGACCCAGTACTTC. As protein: CASSSGTGGETQYF.

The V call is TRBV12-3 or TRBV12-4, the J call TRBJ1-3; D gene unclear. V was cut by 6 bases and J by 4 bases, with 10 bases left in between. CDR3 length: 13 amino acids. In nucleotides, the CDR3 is TGTGCCAGCAGGACACCCTCAGGAAACACCATATATTTT. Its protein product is CASRTPSGNTIYF.

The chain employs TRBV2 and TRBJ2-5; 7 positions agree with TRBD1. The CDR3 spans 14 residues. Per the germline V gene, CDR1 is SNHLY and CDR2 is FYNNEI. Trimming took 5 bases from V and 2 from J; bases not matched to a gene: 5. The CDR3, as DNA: TGTGCCAGCAGTTTGGGACAGATACAAGAGACCCAGTACTTC. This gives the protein CASSLGQIQETQYF.

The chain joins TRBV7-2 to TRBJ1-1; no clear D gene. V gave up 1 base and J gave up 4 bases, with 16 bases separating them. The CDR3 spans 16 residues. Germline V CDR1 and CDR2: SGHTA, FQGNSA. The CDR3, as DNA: TGTGCCAGCAGCTTAGGGGCCCAAACCTTGGGCACTGAAGCTTTCTTT. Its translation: CASSLGAQTLGTEAFF.

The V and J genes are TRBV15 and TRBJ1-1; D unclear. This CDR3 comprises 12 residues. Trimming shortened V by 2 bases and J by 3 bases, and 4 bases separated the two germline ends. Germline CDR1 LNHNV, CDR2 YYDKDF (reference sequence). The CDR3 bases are TGTGCCACCAGCAGACAGGACACTGAAGCTTTCTTT. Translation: CATSRQDTEAFF. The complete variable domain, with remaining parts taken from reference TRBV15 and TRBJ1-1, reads DAMVIQNPRYQVTQFGKPVTLSCSQTLNHNVMYWYQQKSSQAPKLLFHYYDKDFNNEADTPDNFQSRRPNTSFCFLDIRSPGLGDTAMYLCATSRQDTEAFFGQGTRLTVV.

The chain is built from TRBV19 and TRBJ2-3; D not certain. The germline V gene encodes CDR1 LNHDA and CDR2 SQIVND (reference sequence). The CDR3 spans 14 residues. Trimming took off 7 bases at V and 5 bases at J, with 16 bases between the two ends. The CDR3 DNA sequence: TGTGCCAGTACCCCCACACATCGAGGAGATACGCAGTATTTT. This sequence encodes CASTPTHRGDTQYF.

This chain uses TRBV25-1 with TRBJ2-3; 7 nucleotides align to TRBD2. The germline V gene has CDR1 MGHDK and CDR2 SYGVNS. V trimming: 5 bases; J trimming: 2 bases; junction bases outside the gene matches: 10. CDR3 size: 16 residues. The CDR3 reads CASSTNERGITDTQYF. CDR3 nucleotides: TGTGCCAGCAGTACCAATGAGCGGGGAATCACAGATACGCAGTATTTT.

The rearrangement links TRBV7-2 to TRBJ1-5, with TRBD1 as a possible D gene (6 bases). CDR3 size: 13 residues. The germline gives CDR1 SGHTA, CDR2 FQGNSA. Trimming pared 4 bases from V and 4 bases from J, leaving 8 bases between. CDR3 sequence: CASSSDRNQPQHF. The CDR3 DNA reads TGTGCCAGCAGCTCGGACAGAAATCAGCCCCAGCATTTT.

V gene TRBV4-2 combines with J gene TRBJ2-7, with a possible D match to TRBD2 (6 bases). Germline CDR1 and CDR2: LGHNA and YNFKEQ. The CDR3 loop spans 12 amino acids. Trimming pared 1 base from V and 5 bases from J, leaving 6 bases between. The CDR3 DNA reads TGTGCCAGCAGCCAAGCGGGGGACGAGCAGTACTTC. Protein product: CASSQAGDEQYF.

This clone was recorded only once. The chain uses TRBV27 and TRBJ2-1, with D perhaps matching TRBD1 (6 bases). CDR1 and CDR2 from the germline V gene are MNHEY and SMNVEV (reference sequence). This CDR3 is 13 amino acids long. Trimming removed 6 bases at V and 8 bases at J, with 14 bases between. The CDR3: CASSSRGRDEQFF. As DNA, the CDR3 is TGTGCCAGCAGCTCCAGGGGCCGGGATGAGCAGTTCTTC.

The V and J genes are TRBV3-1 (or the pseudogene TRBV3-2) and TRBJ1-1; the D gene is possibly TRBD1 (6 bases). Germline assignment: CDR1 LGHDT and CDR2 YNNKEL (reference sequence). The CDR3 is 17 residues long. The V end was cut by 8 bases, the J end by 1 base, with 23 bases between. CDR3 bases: TGTGCCAGCTTTTGGGGATTTCGACAGGCCCAGAACACTGAAGCTTTCTTT. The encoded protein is CASFWGFRQAQNTEAFF.

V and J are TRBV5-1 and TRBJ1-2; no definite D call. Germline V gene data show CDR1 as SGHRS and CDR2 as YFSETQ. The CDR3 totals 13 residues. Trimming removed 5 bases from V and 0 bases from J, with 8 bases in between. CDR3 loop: CASRAPANYGYTF. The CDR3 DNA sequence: TGCGCCAGCAGGGCACCCGCTAACTATGGCTACACCTTC.

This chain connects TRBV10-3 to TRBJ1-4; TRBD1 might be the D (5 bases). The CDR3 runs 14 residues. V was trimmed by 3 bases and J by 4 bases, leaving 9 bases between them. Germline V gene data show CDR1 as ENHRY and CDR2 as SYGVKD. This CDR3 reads CAISDRGGNEKLFF. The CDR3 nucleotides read TGTGCCATCAGTGATCGGGGGGGTAATGAAAAACTGTTTTTT.

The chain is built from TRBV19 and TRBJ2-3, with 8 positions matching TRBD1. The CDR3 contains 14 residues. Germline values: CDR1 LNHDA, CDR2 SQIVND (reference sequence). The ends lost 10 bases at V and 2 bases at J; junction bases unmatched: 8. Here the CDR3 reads CATRGTGLTDTQYF. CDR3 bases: TGTGCCACTAGAGGGACAGGCCTCACAGATACGCAGTATTTT.

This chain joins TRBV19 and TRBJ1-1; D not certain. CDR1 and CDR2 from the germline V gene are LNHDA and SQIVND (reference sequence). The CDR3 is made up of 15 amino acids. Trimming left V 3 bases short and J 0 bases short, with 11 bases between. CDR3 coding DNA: TGTGCCAGTAGTATTGAGTGGCAGGTGAACACTGAAGCTTTCTTT. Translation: CASSIEWQVNTEAFF.

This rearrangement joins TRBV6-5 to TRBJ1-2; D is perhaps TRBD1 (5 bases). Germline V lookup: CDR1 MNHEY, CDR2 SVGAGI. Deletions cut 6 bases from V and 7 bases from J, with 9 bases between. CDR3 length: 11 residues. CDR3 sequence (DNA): TGTGCCAGCAGGAACAGGTTTGGCTACACCTTC. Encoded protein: CASRNRFGYTF.

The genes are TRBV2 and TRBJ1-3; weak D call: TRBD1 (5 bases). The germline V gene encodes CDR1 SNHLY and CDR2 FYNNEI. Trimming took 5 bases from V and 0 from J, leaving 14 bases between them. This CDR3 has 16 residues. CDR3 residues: CASSQQGAVSGNTIYF. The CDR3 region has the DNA TGTGCCAGCAGTCAGCAGGGTGCCGTCTCTGGAAACACCATATATTTT.

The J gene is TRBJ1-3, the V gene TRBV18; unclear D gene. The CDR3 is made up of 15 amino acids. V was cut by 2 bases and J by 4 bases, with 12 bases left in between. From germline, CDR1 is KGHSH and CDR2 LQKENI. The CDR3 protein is CASSPDAGIGNTIYF. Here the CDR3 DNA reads TGTGCCAGCTCACCAGATGCCGGGATCGGAAACACCATATATTTT.

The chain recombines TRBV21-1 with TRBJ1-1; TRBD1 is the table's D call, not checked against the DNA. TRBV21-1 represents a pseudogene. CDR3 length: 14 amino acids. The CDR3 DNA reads TGTGCCAGCAGCAAAAATGGCAGGAACACTGAAGCTTTCTTT. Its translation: CASSKNGRNTEAFF.

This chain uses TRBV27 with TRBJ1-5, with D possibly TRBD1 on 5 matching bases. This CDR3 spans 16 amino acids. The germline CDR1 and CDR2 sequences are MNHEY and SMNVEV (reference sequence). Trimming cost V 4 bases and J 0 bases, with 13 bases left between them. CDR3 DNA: TGTGCCAGCAGTTCTGGACGCGGGGCTAGCAATCAGCCCCAGCATTTT. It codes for CASSSGRGASNQPQHF.